What follows is one T cell receptor (beta chain) and its context. The antigen is undetermined. J lost 4 bases, V lost 6 bases, and 10 bases had no gene match. The CDR3 extends over 16 amino acids. Germline CDR1 and CDR2: SQVTM and ANQGSEA. These data originate in a study of a mutant IDH1 vaccine in newly diagnosed glioma. Study-wide context: Investigators started vaccination 4-6 weeks after radiotherapy alone, or with temozolomide cycles. Earlier therapy was either radiotherapy, temozolomide, or both, and most got both.

Points from the study as a whole: With respect to changes in top peripheral T cell clonotypes, pseudoprogression seemed unrelated. Among all patients, vaccine-induced immune responses occurred in 85% to 95%.

Some clones are missing from TCRdb's copy, which holds only in-frame ones; the method was immunoSEQ multiplex PCR. The data hold under 55,000 clones, with around nine tenths observed a single time. Described time point: week 11, during vaccination. Vaccinated patients received 300 ug of mutant IDH1 20-mer peptide per dose, with topical imiquimod. Sequencing used PBMCs, obtained from a glioma patient whose treatment included an IDH1 peptide vaccine. The TCR comes from a man in his fifties with glioma. The chain recombines TRBV29-1 with TRBJ2-3; TRBD2 agrees at 13 bases. In DNA, the CDR3 is TGCAGCGTCTCGGGACTAGCGGGAATGGTAGCAGATACGCAGTATTTT. Amino acids: CSVSGLAGMVADTQYF.